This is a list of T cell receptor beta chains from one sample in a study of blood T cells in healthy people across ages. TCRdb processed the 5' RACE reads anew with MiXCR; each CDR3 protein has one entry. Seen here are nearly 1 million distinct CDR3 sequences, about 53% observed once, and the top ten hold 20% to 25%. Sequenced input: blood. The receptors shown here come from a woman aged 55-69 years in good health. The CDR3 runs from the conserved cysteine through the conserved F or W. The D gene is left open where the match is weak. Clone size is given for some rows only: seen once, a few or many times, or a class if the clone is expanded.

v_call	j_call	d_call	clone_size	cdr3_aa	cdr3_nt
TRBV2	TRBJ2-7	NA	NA	CTSSQYEQYF	TGTACCAGCAGCCAGTACGAGCAGTACTTC
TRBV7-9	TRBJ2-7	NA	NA	CASSEKGEGEQYF	TGTGCCAGCAGCGAGAAGGGGGAAGGGGAGCAGTACTTC
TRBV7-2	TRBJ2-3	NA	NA	CASSLWSTALTDTQYF	TGTGCCAGCAGCTTATGGTCCACCGCTCTGACAGATACGCAGTATTTT
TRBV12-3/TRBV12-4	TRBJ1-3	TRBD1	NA	CASSTDRARHTIYF	TGTGCCAGCAGCACGGACAGGGCGAGACACACCATATATTTT
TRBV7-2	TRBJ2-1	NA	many	CASSLGGSSASNEQFF	TGTGCCAGCAGCTTAGGGGGTAGCAGTGCCTCGAATGAGCAGTTCTTC
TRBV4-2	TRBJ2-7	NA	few	CASSQAQGYEQYF	TGTGCCAGCAGCCAGGCACAGGGTTACGAGCAGTACTTC
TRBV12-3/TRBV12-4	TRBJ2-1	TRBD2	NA	CASSWGGGGAYNEQFF	TGTGCCAGCAGTTGGGGTGGCGGGGGTGCCTACAATGAGCAGTTCTTC
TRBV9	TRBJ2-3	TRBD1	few	CASSVEGQGADTQYF	TGTGCCAGCAGCGTAGAGGGACAGGGTGCAGATACGCAGTATTTT
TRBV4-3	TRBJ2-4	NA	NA	CASSQADLSGSLAKNIQYF	TGCGCCAGCAGCCAAGCAGATTTAAGCGGGTCCCTAGCCAAAAACATTCAGTACTTC
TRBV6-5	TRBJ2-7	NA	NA	CASSSKRVNSYEQYF	TGTGCCAGCAGCTCAAAGCGGGTAAACTCCTACGAGCAGTACTTC
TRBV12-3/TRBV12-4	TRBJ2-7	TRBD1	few	CASSLGQGTSLTSYEQYF	TGTGCCAGCAGTCTGGGACAGGGAACCTCATTAACCTCCTACGAGCAGTACTTC
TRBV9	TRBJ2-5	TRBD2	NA	CASSEPLAGTETQYF	TGTGCCAGCAGCGAGCCTTTAGCGGGAACGGAGACCCAGTACTTC
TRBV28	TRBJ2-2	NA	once	CASSPGTTGELFF	TGTGCCAGCAGCCCCGGAACCACCGGGGAGCTGTTTTTT
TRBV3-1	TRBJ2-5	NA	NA	CASSQGSTIQETQYF	TGTGCCAGCAGCCAAGGGTCCACAATCCAAGAGACCCAGTACTTC
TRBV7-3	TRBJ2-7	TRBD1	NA	CASSYTGTGDEQYF	TGTGCCAGCAGCTACACCGGGACAGGGGACGAGCAGTACTTC
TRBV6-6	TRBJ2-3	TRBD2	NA	CASWEMAGESADTQYF	TGTGCCAGCTGGGAAATGGCGGGAGAATCCGCAGATACGCAGTATTTT
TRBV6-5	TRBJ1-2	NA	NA	CASRYSGGGLDYGYTF	TGTGCCAGCAGGTACAGCGGGGGGGGGCTTGACTATGGCTACACCTTC
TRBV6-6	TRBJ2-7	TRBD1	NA	CASSFPPGQASYEQYF	TGTGCCAGCAGTTTCCCCCCAGGACAGGCCTCCTACGAGCAGTACTTC
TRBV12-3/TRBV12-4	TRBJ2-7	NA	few	CASSLRLGSYEQYF	TGTGCCAGCAGTTTAAGACTGGGCTCCTACGAGCAGTACTTC
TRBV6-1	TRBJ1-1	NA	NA	CASRSYSEAFF	TGTGCCAGCAGATCGTATAGTGAAGCTTTCTTT
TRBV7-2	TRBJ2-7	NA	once	CASSLMGPRSVDEQYF	TGTGCCAGCAGCTTAATGGGGCCCCGGTCTGTCGACGAGCAGTACTTC
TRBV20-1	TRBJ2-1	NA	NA	CSASGDTYNEQFF	TGCAGTGCTAGCGGGGACACTTACAATGAGCAGTTCTTC
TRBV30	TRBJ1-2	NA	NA	CAGSEQRYGYTF	TGTGCCGGGAGTGAACAGAGATATGGCTACACCTTC
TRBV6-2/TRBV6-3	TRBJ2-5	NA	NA	CASWGGIGTDRETQYF	TGTGCCAGCTGGGGTGGCATCGGGACCGACAGAGAGACCCAGTACTTC
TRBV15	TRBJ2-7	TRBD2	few	CATSRVTSSHEQYF	TGTGCCACCAGCAGAGTGACTAGCTCCCACGAGCAGTACTTC
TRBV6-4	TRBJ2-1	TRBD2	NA	CASSDSTSGSNEQFF	TGTGCCAGCAGTGACTCGACCAGCGGGAGCAATGAGCAGTTCTTC
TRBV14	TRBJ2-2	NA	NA	CASSQVTGNTGELFF	TGTGCCAGCAGCCAAGTGACAGGGAACACCGGGGAGCTGTTTTTT
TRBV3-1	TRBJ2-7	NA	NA	CASSQLRGEQYF	TGTGCCAGCAGCCAACTCAGAGGCGAGCAGTACTTC
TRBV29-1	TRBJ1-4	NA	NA	CSVSTGGEKLFF	TGCAGCGTCTCTACGGGGGGGGAAAAACTGTTTTTT
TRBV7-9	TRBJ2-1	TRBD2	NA	CASSSRTSGGYNEQFF	TGTGCCAGCAGCTCCCGGACTAGCGGGGGTTACAATGAGCAGTTCTTC
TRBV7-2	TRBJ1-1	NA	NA	CASSWDGYTEAFF	TGTGCCAGCAGCTGGGACGGCTACACTGAAGCTTTCTTT
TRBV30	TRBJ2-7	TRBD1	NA	CAWSADRAVYEQYF	TGTGCCTGGAGCGCGGACAGGGCAGTATACGAGCAGTACTTC
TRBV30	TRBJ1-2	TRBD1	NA	CAWSQGTGKGYTF	TGTGCCTGGAGCCAGGGGACAGGGAAGGGCTACACCTTC
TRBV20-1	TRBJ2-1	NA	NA	CSARWIVTSYNEQFF	TGCAGTGCTAGATGGATAGTGACCTCCTACAATGAGCAGTTCTTC
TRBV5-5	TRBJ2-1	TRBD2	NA	CASSLRTSEVLEQFF	TGTGCCAGCAGCTTGAGGACTAGCGAGGTTCTCGAGCAGTTCTTC
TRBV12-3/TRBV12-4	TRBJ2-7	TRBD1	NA	CATSLEQGALPYF	TGTGCCACCAGTCTCGAACAGGGGGCACTTCCGTACTTC
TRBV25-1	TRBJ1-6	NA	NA	CASSDSKAAWGSPLHF	TGTGCCAGCAGTGATTCTAAGGCTGCCTGGGGATCACCCCTCCACTTT
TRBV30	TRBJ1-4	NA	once	CAWSLGEKLFF	TGTGCCTGGAGTCTGGGGGAAAAACTGTTTTTT
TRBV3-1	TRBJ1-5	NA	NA	CASSQDPQGRSQPQHF	TGTGCCAGCAGCCAAGATCCCCAGGGGAGGTCTCAGCCCCAGCATTTT
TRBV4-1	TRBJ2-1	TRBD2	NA	CASSSRTSAPFNEQFF	TGCGCCAGCAGCTCCCGGACTAGCGCACCCTTCAATGAGCAGTTCTTC
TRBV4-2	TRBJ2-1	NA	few	CASSQAGGTGNEQFF	TGTGCCAGCAGCCAAGCCGGCGGGACGGGGAATGAGCAGTTCTTC
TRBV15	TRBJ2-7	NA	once	CATSKYKTGFDEQYF	TGTGCCACCAGCAAATACAAAACAGGGTTCGACGAGCAGTACTTC
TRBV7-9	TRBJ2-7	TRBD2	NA	CASSSTSGNSYEQYF	TGTGCCAGCAGCAGCACTAGCGGGAACTCCTACGAGCAGTACTTC
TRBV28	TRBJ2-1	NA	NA	CAGFGLHQQFF	TGTGCCGGCTTCGGACTACATCAGCAGTTCTTC
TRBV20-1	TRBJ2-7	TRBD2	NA	CSASGLAGKITYEQYF	TGCAGTGCTAGCGGTCTAGCGGGAAAAATTACCTACGAGCAGTACTTC
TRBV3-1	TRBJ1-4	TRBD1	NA	CASSQRQGDEKLFF	TGTGCCAGCAGCCAAAGACAGGGAGATGAAAAACTGTTTTTT
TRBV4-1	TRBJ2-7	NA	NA	CASSQEGSPLYEQYF	TGCGCCAGCAGCCAAGAAGGAAGCCCTCTCTACGAGCAGTACTTC
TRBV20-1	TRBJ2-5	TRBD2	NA	CSASGAGGQETQYF	TGCAGTGCTAGTGGGGCGGGAGGTCAAGAGACCCAGTACTTC
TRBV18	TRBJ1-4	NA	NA	CASSPSGGATNEKLFF	TGTGCCAGCTCACCTTCGGGGGGTGCAACTAATGAAAAACTGTTTTTT
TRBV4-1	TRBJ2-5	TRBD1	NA	CAGSLRTGGRETQYF	TGCGCCGGCAGCCTTCGGACAGGGGGGCGGGAGACCCAGTACTTC
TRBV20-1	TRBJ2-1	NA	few	CSVAWRPDNEQFF	TGCAGTGTGGCCTGGAGGCCCGACAATGAGCAGTTCTTC
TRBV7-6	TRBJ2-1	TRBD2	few	CASSLVGGTRDEQFF	TGTGCCAGCAGCTTAGTGGGAGGGACTAGAGATGAGCAGTTCTTC
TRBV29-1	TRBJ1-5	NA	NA	CSIGWGDQPQHF	TGCAGCATTGGCTGGGGCGACCAGCCCCAGCATTTT